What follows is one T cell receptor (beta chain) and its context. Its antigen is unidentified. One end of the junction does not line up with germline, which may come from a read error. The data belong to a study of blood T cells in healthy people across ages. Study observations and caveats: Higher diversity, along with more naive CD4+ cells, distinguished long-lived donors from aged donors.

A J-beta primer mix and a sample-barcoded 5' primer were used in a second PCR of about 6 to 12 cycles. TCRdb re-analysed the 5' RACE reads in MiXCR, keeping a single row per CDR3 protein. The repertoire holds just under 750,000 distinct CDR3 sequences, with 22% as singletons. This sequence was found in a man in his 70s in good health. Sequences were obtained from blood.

In nucleotides, the CDR3 is TGCAGTGCCGCCGTCAACAATGGGCAGTTCTTC. It specifies CSAAVNNGQFF. The chain has TRBV29-1 and TRBJ2-1; D gene uncertain. Germline V gives CDR1 SQVTM, CDR2 ANQGSEA. The CDR3 has 11 amino acids.